Sequencing of this T cell receptor (beta chain) was carried out in a study of blood T cell repertoires in COVID-19. Study summary: COVID-19 samples collected from the United States, Italy and Spain covered acute and convalescent phases. PBMCs, B-cell-depleted T cells, or T cells were the source of the cDNA or gDNA that made up the material.

This CDR3 comprises 14 residues. The ends were cut back, 3 bases at V and 6 bases at J, with 14 bases in the middle. Germline V lookup: CDR1 MNHEY, CDR2 SMNVEV (reference sequence). In the original workflow: Nucleated cell counts were estimated from reference gene primer amplification. This table comes from immunoSEQ multiplex PCR, and its TCRdb copy is limited to in-frame clones, with some not included. Clonal size and the V and J genes are those of that table, whereas D and trimming came from the DNA. Among roughly 270,000 clones listed, approximately 85% were seen once. The chain recombines TRBV27 with TRBJ1-2; tentatively, D is TRBD1 (6 bases). Sequencing was performed on peripheral blood. The sequence was obtained from a man younger than 30 with active or convalescent COVID-19. CDR3 DNA: TGTGCCAGCAGTTTCCGGGTACAGGGAAATGGCTACACCTTC. It codes for CASSFRVQGNGYTF.